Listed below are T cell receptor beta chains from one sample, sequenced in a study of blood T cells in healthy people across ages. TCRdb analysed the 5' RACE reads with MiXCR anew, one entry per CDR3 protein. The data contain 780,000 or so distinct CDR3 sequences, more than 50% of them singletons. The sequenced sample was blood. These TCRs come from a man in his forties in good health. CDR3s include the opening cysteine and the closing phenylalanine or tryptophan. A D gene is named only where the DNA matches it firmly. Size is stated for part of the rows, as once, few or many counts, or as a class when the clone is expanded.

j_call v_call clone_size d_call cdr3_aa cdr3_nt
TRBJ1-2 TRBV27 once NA CASRSQGAIAQNYGYTF TGTGCCAGCAGATCACAAGGAGCAATAGCCCAAAACTATGGCTACACCTTC
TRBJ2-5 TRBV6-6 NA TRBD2 CASTKRELETQYF TGTGCCAGCACTAAGCGGGAGTTAGAGACCCAGTACTTC
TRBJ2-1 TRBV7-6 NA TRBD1 CASSWGTGGLYNEQFF TGTGCCAGCAGCTGGGGGACAGGGGGCCTCTACAATGAGCAGTTCTTC
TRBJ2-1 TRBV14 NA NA CASSPRGRGTNEQFF TGTGCCAGCAGCCCCCGGGGTAGGGGGACCAATGAGCAGTTCTTC
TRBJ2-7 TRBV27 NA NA CATLTGPLYF TGTGCCACTTTGACCGGGCCTCTGTACTTC
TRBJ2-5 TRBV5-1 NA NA CASSLAAVEIQYF TGCGCCAGCAGCTTGGCCGCGGTGGAGATCCAGTACTTC
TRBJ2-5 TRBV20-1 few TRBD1 CSALEDREETQYF TGCAGTGCTCTAGAGGACAGGGAAGAGACCCAGTACTTC
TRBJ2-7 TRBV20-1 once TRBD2 CSANRDRPTSGSNEQYF TGCAGTGCTAACCGGGACAGGCCTACTAGCGGGAGCAACGAGCAGTACTTC
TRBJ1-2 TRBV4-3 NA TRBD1 CASSLTGTGTGYTF TGCGCCAGCAGCCTCACGGGGACAGGGACGGGCTACACCTTC
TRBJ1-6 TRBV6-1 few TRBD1 CASSEIDGTGDSPLHF TGTGCCAGCAGTGAAATAGACGGGACAGGGGATTCACCCCTCCACTTT
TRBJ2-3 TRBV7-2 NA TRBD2 CASSIRDYLRLTDTQYF TGTGCCAGCAGCATCCGGGACTACCTTCGCCTCACAGATACGCAGTATTTT
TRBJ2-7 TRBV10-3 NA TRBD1 CAAGPGQLYGQYF TGTGCCGCCGGGCCGGGACAGCTCTACGGGCAGTACTTC
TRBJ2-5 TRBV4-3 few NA CASSPDIQETQYF TGCGCCAGCAGCCCGGACATCCAAGAGACCCAGTACTTC